These 8 T cell receptor beta chains originate from one sample sequenced in a study of T cell responses to AZD1222 COVID-19 vaccine. The assay was immunoSEQ multiplex PCR, and TCRdb's table has in-frame clones only and misses some. The sample shows roughly 120,000 clones, about nine tenths of them seen only once. The starting material was peripheral blood, obtained 28 days after the second AZD1222 dose. These receptors originate from an adult who received the AZD1222 COVID-19 vaccine.

The chain combines TRBV3-1 (or the pseudogene TRBV3-2) with TRBJ2-1; TRBD2 might be the D (5 bases). Germline assignment: CDR1 LGHDT and CDR2 YNNKEL (reference sequence). CDR3 length: 12 amino acids. V shed 2 bases and J shed 11 bases, with 10 bases lying between them. CDR3 region: CASSQSGQKQFF. Here the CDR3 DNA reads TGTGCCAGCAGCCAAAGCGGCCAGAAGCAGTTCTTC.

This rearrangement joins TRBV7-8 to TRBJ2-7, with 8 bases matching TRBD1. The CDR3 is made up of 14 amino acids. The V segment lost 6 bases and the J segment 6 bases; nucleotides outside the gene matches: 10. The germline gives CDR1 SGHVS, CDR2 FQNEAQ. CDR3 nucleotides: TGTGCCAGCAGTTTTCGGACAGGGATGGGCGAGCAGTACTTC. Translated: CASSFRTGMGEQYF.

The J gene is TRBJ1-2, the V gene TRBV9, with D perhaps matching TRBD1 (5 bases). V was clipped by 4 bases and J by 0 bases, with 16 bases between them. CDR3 length: 16 amino acids. Germline loops: CDR1 SGDLS, CDR2 YYNGEE. CDR3 in amino acids: CASSPSGTAANYGYTF. As DNA, the CDR3 is TGTGCCAGCAGCCCATCGGGGACTGCAGCTAACTATGGCTACACCTTC.

This clone has just one count. The chain employs TRBV5-4 and TRBJ2-7; D uncertain. The V end was cut by 2 bases, the J end by 0 bases, with 9 bases between. There are 14 residues in the CDR3. Germline values: CDR1 SGHNT, CDR2 YYREEE (reference sequence). The CDR3 region has the DNA TGTGCCAGCAGCTTCCCACAGAGCTCCTACGAGCAGTACTTC. It yields the protein CASSFPQSSYEQYF.

As for this clone: One end of the junction is discordant with germline, which a read error may explain. The CDR3 coding sequence is TGTGCCCCCAGTAGAGACCGGGACAGTAATGAAAAACTGTTTTTT. Its translation: CAPSRDRDSNEKLFF. This chain uses TRBV24-1 with TRBJ1-4; 7 bases fit TRBD1. CDR3 length: 15 amino acids. The germline V gene encodes CDR1 KGHDR and CDR2 SFDVKD.

This chain links TRBV25-1 with TRBJ1-1; no clear D gene. The CDR3 is made up of 13 amino acids. Trimming took off 6 bases at V and 3 bases at J, with 11 bases between the two ends. From germline, CDR1 is MGHDK and CDR2 SYGVNS. CDR3 nucleotide sequence: TGTGCCAGCAGGATTTTGGGTGACACTGAAGCTTTCTTT. This translates into CASRILGDTEAFF.

The chain joins TRBV19 to TRBJ2-5; D might be TRBD2 (7 bases). The V end lost 6 bases, the J end lost 14 bases, and 22 bases lay between the germline ends. The CDR3 loop spans 13 amino acids. Germline V lookup: CDR1 LNHDA, CDR2 SQIVND (reference sequence). In DNA, the CDR3 is TGTGCCAGTAGAGCGGGACAATCGACGAGACTATACTTC. Translated: CASRAGQSTRLYF.

The chain recombines TRBV7-2 with TRBJ1-2, with D unresolved. Trimming pared 1 base from V and 4 bases from J, leaving 10 bases between. CDR3 length: 14 amino acids. Germline assignment: CDR1 SGHTA and CDR2 FQGNSA. In DNA form, the CDR3 reads TGTGCCAGCAGCTTAGAGCCCCGCAGCTATGGCTACACCTTC. It translates to CASSLEPRSYGYTF.